Listed here are 29 T cell receptor beta chains from one sample, sequenced in a study of shared clonotypes between healthy human individuals (dated by TCRdb to 2018 to 2021). Receptors were amplified or captured by the immunoSEQ multiplex PCR assay. Held by TCRdb, this immuneACCESS table contains in-frame sequences only and omits some clones. Under half of the omission traces to an unresolved V gene where checked; the cause of the rest is unknown. The sample yields 1.4 million to 1.5 million clones; roughly 95% were counted once. Over 1% of the sample goes to the ten largest clones. Material for sequencing was naive CD4+ T cells sorted from blood. Explained via the paper, the cell subset or site label denotes: CD45RA+ positively selected. The receptors here all came from a man aged 25-40 years in good health.

V and J are TRBV5-4 and TRBJ1-1; weak D call: TRBD1 (6 bases). The germline V gene encodes CDR1 SGHNT and CDR2 YYREEE (reference sequence). V lost 3 bases to trimming and J lost 6 bases, with 12 bases between them. The CDR3 is 13 residues long. The CDR3, as DNA: TGTGCCAGCAGCTCTGGAGGGGGGGCTGAAGCTTTCTTT. It specifies CASSSGGGAEAFF.

In the case of this clone: The same CDR3 arises from other DNA sequences in this sample as well. The rearrangement uses TRBV5-6 and TRBJ2-3; 7 bases are shared with TRBD1. The CDR3 covers 15 residues. V lost 1 base to trimming and J lost 3 bases; unmatched junction nucleotides: 5. CDR1 is SGHDT, CDR2 YYEEEE, per germline. CDR3 in DNA: TGTGCCAGCAGCTTGAGGGCAGGGGGTACAGATACGCAGTATTTT. It encodes CASSLRAGGTDTQYF.

This chain uses TRBV10-1 with TRBJ2-7; D not resolved. Germline loops: CDR1 WNHNN, CDR2 SYGVQD (reference sequence). This CDR3 region has 12 residues. The CDR3 region has the DNA TGCGAACCCTACAGAGACTCCTACGAGCAGTACTTC. Residues: CEPYRDSYEQYF.

V usage is TRBV7-2 and J usage is TRBJ2-7; 9 bases map to TRBD2. Germline CDR1 SGHTA, CDR2 FQGNSA. This CDR3 contains 15 residues. Unmatched junction bases numbered 8, after V lost 5 bases and J lost 3 bases. The CDR3 region has the DNA TGTGCCAGCAGCCCGGGGACTAGCCCAATCTACGAGCAGTACTTC. Encoded protein: CASSPGTSPIYEQYF.

The table lists this clone with a count of one. The DNA of the CDR3 is TGTGCCAGCAGTACTGCCCCGTGGGGGTACTCCTCCTACGAGCAGTACTTC. Amino acids: CASSTAPWGYSSYEQYF. The chain uses TRBV27 and TRBJ2-7, with D perhaps given as TRBD1 or TRBD2 (5 bases each). The CDR3 is 17 amino acids. In germline, CDR1 is MNHEY, CDR2 SMNVEV (reference sequence). V lost 5 bases to trimming and J lost 0 bases, with 20 bases between them.

The chain links TRBV7-6 to TRBJ2-5; the D gene is possibly TRBD2 (6 bases). The CDR3 is 15 amino acids. Trimming removed 5 bases at V and 3 bases at J, with 16 bases between. The germline V gene has CDR1 SGHVS and CDR2 FNYEAQ. CDR3 amino acids: CASSTRTKREETQYF. CDR3 in DNA: TGTGCCAGCAGCACTCGGACTAAAAGGGAAGAGACCCAGTACTTC.

The rearrangement uses TRBV12-1 and TRBJ1-1; the tabulated D call, TRBD1, remains unverified against the DNA. TRBV12-1 is a listed pseudogene. The CDR3 has 15 amino acids. CDR3 nucleotide sequence: TGTGCCAGCAGCTCAACCGGGACAGGGGTCACTGAAGCTTTCTTT. The encoded protein is CASSSTGTGVTEAFF.

This chain uses TRBV28 with TRBJ2-7; 7 nucleotides agree with TRBD1. Trimming cost V 3 bases and J 2 bases; bases outside gene matches: 16. Germline V gene sequence: CDR1 MDHEN, CDR2 SYDVKM. The CDR3 totals 18 residues. The CDR3 sequence: CASSFPSRTGGDPYEQYF. Written as DNA, the CDR3 is TGTGCCAGCAGTTTTCCCTCCCGGACAGGCGGCGATCCCTACGAGCAGTACTTC.

The J gene is TRBJ1-2, the V gene TRBV6-6; 8 positions agree with TRBD1. In germline, CDR1 is MNHNY, CDR2 SVGAGI (reference sequence). CDR3 size: 16 residues. J lost 8 bases, V lost 6 bases, and 17 bases had no gene match. For the CDR3, the DNA is TGTGCCAGCAGCCGACTTCAACCGACAGGGGCGGAGGGCTACACCTTC. This encodes CASSRLQPTGAEGYTF.

In its sample, this clone was seen once. The CDR3 DNA is TGTGCCAGCAGCTTAGGTGGGGCCGCCGAGCAGTACTTC. It translates to CASSLGGAAEQYF. V is TRBV11-2 and J is TRBJ2-7, with D maybe TRBD1 (5 bases). Trimming removed 1 base from V and 6 bases from J, with 10 bases in between. Germline loops: CDR1 SGHAT, CDR2 FQNNGV. The CDR3 contains 13 residues.

This clone was detected once. The chain employs TRBV9 and TRBJ1-3, with D possibly being TRBD1 (6 bases). Trimming shortened V by 3 bases and J by 0 bases, and 10 bases separated the two germline ends. Germline CDR1 reads SGDLS; CDR2 reads YYNGEE. The CDR3 loop spans 15 amino acids. The CDR3 spells CASSAADSSGNTIYF. The CDR3 region has the DNA TGTGCCAGCAGCGCCGCGGACAGCTCTGGAAACACCATATATTTT.

The gene calls are TRBV5-1 and TRBJ2-7; 10 nucleotides align to TRBD2. CDR1 and CDR2 (germline): SGHRS, YFSETQ. The CDR3 runs to 19 residues. V dropped 2 bases and J dropped 6; count of bases not matched to a gene: 20. CDR3: CASSLAGGSAKWEIREQYF. In DNA, the CDR3 is TGCGCCAGCAGCTTAGCGGGAGGGTCGGCAAAATGGGAGATTCGCGAGCAGTACTTC. The whole variable domain, filled in from reference TRBV5-1 and TRBJ2-7, reads KAGVTQTPRYLIKTRGQQVTLSCSPISGHRSVSWYQQTPGQGLQFLFEYFSETQRNKGNFPGRFSGRQFSNSRSEMNVSTLELGDSALYLCASSLAGGSAKWEIREQYFGPGTRLTVT.

The J gene is TRBJ2-7, the V gene TRBV7-2; D is unclear. Germline V gene data show CDR1 as SGHTA and CDR2 as FQGNSA. The V gene lost 0 bases and the J gene lost 0 bases, with 15 bases spanning the gap. The CDR3 has 17 amino acids. The CDR3 loop is CASSLARRLSSSYEQYF. The CDR3 bases are TGTGCCAGCAGCTTAGCGCGTCGGCTTTCGAGCTCCTACGAGCAGTACTTC.

J is TRBJ2-2 and V is TRBV29-1; D is unclear. The CDR3 spans 16 residues. Trimming took 1 base from V and 3 from J, leaving 15 bases between them. Germline CDR1 and CDR2: SQVTM and ANQGSEA. The CDR3 protein is CSVEVDPRKDTGELFF. The CDR3 nucleotides read TGCAGCGTTGAAGTCGACCCCCGGAAGGACACCGGGGAGCTGTTTTTT.

The chain joins TRBV5-1 to TRBJ2-5; 9 nucleotides agree with TRBD1. Germline CDR1 and CDR2: SGHRS and YFSETQ. V lost 3 bases, J lost 2 bases, and 17 bases stayed unmatched. The CDR3 has 19 amino acids. The CDR3 sequence is CASSSGTGIFWDSQETQYF. DNA of the CDR3: TGCGCCAGCAGCTCAGGGACAGGGATCTTTTGGGACTCTCAAGAGACCCAGTACTTC.

V and J are TRBV5-8 and TRBJ2-5; 13 bases align to TRBD2. Germline V lookup: CDR1 SGHTS, CDR2 YDEGEE. The J segment lost 3 bases and the V segment lost 4 bases, leaving 3 bases of the junction unmatched. This CDR3 is built from 15 residues. This chain's CDR3 is CASSAGTSGEETQYF. DNA of the CDR3: TGTGCCAGCAGCGCCGGGACTAGCGGGGAAGAGACCCAGTACTTC.

The CDR3 sequence: CASSLEIFPGQNEQFF. The CDR3 DNA reads TGTGCCAGCAGCTTAGAGATCTTTCCGGGGCAGAATGAGCAGTTCTTC. This chain connects TRBV7-2 to TRBJ2-1; either TRBD1 or TRBD2 may fit D (5 bases each). The CDR3 has 16 residues. The germline V gene encodes CDR1 SGHTA and CDR2 FQGNSA. V was shortened by 1 base and J by 7 bases, with 17 bases between the two germline ends.

This clone was recorded only once. The chain uses TRBV27 and TRBJ2-4, with 10 bases lining up with TRBD2. CDR3 size: 16 residues. From germline, CDR1 is MNHEY and CDR2 SMNVEV (reference sequence). The J segment lost 0 bases and the V segment lost 6 bases, leaving 5 bases of the junction unmatched. The CDR3 region has the DNA TGTGCCAGCAGCACTAGCGGGACACTAGCCAAAAACATTCAGTACTTC. Its translation is CASSTSGTLAKNIQYF.

The V gene is TRBV27, the J gene TRBJ2-7, with D possibly TRBD2 on 5 matching bases. Per germline, CDR1 MNHEY and CDR2 SMNVEV (reference sequence). The CDR3 contains 16 residues. V was shortened by 5 bases and J by 0 bases, with 17 bases between the two germline ends. DNA of the CDR3: TGTGCCAGCAGTCCTGCTTCGGCGGGCAGCTCCTACGAGCAGTACTTC. This codes for CASSPASAGSSYEQYF.

This rearrangement joins TRBV5-1 to TRBJ1-2; 10 bases are a match to TRBD1. CDR1 and CDR2 (germline): SGHRS, YFSETQ. J lost 8 bases, V lost 3 bases, and 10 bases had no gene match. The CDR3 is 15 amino acids. DNA of the CDR3: TGCGCCAGCAGCTCCCAACCGACAGGGGGCGAGGGCTACACCTTC. This codes for CASSSQPTGGEGYTF.

The V and J genes are TRBV5-1 and TRBJ2-7; D is uncertain. This CDR3 has 14 amino acids. V shed 1 base and J shed 3 bases, with 11 bases lying between them. CDR1 is SGHRS, CDR2 YFSETQ, per germline. The CDR3 loop is CASSLSVRNYEQYF. CDR3 coding DNA: TGCGCCAGCAGCTTGAGCGTGAGGAACTACGAGCAGTACTTC. Drawing the rest from reference TRBV5-1 and TRBJ2-7, the complete variable domain is KAGVTQTPRYLIKTRGQQVTLSCSPISGHRSVSWYQQTPGQGLQFLFEYFSETQRNKGNFPGRFSGRQFSNSRSEMNVSTLELGDSALYLCASSLSVRNYEQYFGPGTRLTVT.

This clone was detected once. This chain uses TRBV5-4 with TRBJ1-2; a weak D match, TRBD1 (6 bases). V gave up 4 bases and J gave up 4 bases, with 17 bases separating them. This CDR3 spans 15 amino acids. The germline V gene has CDR1 SGHNT and CDR2 YYREEE (reference sequence). The CDR3 is CASSPTGAGAYGYTF. DNA for the CDR3: TGTGCCAGCAGCCCGACCGGGGCAGGGGCCTATGGCTACACCTTC.

The rearrangement links TRBV30 to TRBJ2-1, with 10 bases fitting TRBD2. J was trimmed by 4 bases and V by 4 bases; bases with no gene match: 4. The CDR3 spans 14 residues. Germline loops: CDR1 GTSNPN, CDR2 SVGIG (reference sequence). CDR3 in DNA: TGTGCCTGGATTACTAGCGGGACTTACAATGAGCAGTTCTTC. Translated, it gives CAWITSGTYNEQFF.

The rearrangement links TRBV10-3 to TRBJ1-2, with a tentative D call TRBD1 (6 bases). This CDR3 spans 13 amino acids. The germline V and J ends were trimmed by 6 bases and 4 bases, with 12 bases remaining between them. CDR1 is ENHRY, CDR2 SYGVKD, per germline. CDR3 DNA: TGTGCCATCAGGATAGACAGGAGCTATGGCTACACCTTC. Amino acid sequence: CAIRIDRSYGYTF.

The sample holds a few counts of this clone. This rearrangement joins TRBV14 to TRBJ1-2; D is perhaps TRBD1 (6 bases). Germline-derived CDR1 and CDR2 are SGHDN and FVKESK. Trimming left V 4 bases short and J 5 bases short, with 11 bases between. The CDR3 contains 13 residues. The CDR3 loop is CASSRGTPYGYTF. For the CDR3, the DNA is TGTGCCAGCAGCCGAGGGACACCTTATGGCTACACCTTC. The full variable domain, its missing parts supplied by reference TRBV14 and TRBJ1-2, is EAGVTQFPSHSVIEKGQTVTLRCDPISGHDNLYWYRRVMGKEIKFLLHFVKESKQDESGMPNNRFLAERTGGTYSTLKVQPAELEDSGVYFCASSRGTPYGYTFGSGTRLTVV.

V and J are TRBV27 and TRBJ2-1; the match to TRBD2 covers 9 bases. V trimming: 7 bases; J trimming: 4 bases; junction bases outside the gene matches: 11. The CDR3 consists of 16 residues. Per germline, CDR1 MNHEY and CDR2 SMNVEV (reference sequence). The CDR3 DNA reads as TGTGCCAGCATGCTTCTTACTAGCGGGCTTTACAATGAGCAGTTCTTC. Residues: CASMLLTSGLYNEQFF.

The V call is TRBV7-9, the J call TRBJ1-4; TRBD1 is a possible D gene (5 bases). V was cut by 1 base and J by 10 bases, with 13 bases left in between. Germline CDR1 reads SEHNR; CDR2 reads FQNEAQ (reference sequence). The CDR3 has 14 residues. CDR3 protein: CASSLVRGTGKLFF. The CDR3 bases are TGTGCCAGCAGCTTAGTCCGGGGGACTGGAAAACTGTTTTTT.

The CDR3 region is CASSSGSSGANVLTF. The CDR3 DNA reads as TGTGCCAGCAGCTCCGGAAGCTCTGGGGCCAACGTCCTGACTTTC. This chain links TRBV7-8 with TRBJ2-6, with D uncertain. Germline CDR1 SGHVS, CDR2 FQNEAQ. The CDR3 spans 15 residues. Deletions cut 4 bases from V and 0 bases from J, with 7 bases between. The entire variable domain, with the rest obtained from reference TRBV7-8 and TRBJ2-6, is as follows: GAGVSQSPRYKVAKRGQDVALRCDPISGHVSLFWYQQALGQGPEFLTYFQNEAQLDKSGLPSDRFFAERPEGSVSTLKIQRTQQEDSAVYLCASSSGSSGANVLTFGAGSRLTVL.

This CDR3 is CASSRGLEAYEQYF. The CDR3 DNA reads as TGTGCCAGCAGTCGAGGACTAGAGGCCTACGAGCAGTACTTC. This chain uses TRBV6-6 with TRBJ2-7, with TRBD2 matching over 7 bases. CDR3 length: 14 amino acids. V was clipped by 5 bases and J by 2 bases; unmatched bases: 6. CDR1 and CDR2 from the germline V gene are MNHNY and SVGAGI (reference sequence).